The 9 T cell receptor beta chains below were found in one sample sequenced in a study of blood T cell repertoires in COVID-19 (TCRdb year 2020). The library was built by means of the immunoSEQ multiplex PCR assay. The clones in this table, taken by TCRdb from immuneACCESS, are in-frame only. Not every clone is retained; where verified, under half of the shortfall comes from an unresolved V gene, and the cause of the rest is unknown. Here the sample has 150,000 to 200,000 clones; about 91% occur a single time. The ten largest clonotypes hold 2% to 2.5% of the sample. Sequenced material: PBMCs or T cells enriched from blood (not recorded which). All receptors come from a woman aged 40 to 49 with acute COVID-19.

The chain links TRBV2 to TRBJ2-3; TRBD1 matches at 8 bases. The CDR3 runs 15 residues. From germline, CDR1 is SNHLY and CDR2 FYNNEI. J gave up 4 bases and V 7 bases, and 10 bases lay outside the gene matches. The CDR3 DNA is TGTGCCAGCAATTTTGACAGGGGTGGGCCAGATACGCAGTATTTT. It encodes CASNFDRGGPDTQYF.

The V gene is TRBV27, the J gene TRBJ2-1, with 12 nucleotides matching TRBD2. The CDR3 runs 17 residues. The germline V gene has CDR1 MNHEY and CDR2 SMNVEV (reference sequence). V trimming: 5 bases; J trimming: 4 bases; junction bases outside the gene matches: 9. The CDR3 reads CASSTKLLAGGYNEQFF. Written as DNA, the CDR3 is TGTGCCAGCAGTACAAAACTACTAGCGGGGGGTTACAATGAGCAGTTCTTC.

V is TRBV28 and J is TRBJ2-1, with a tentative D call TRBD1 (6 bases). Germline V lookup: CDR1 MDHEN, CDR2 SYDVKM. CDR3 size: 18 residues. V was trimmed by 3 bases and J by 0 bases, leaving 18 bases between them. Here the CDR3 DNA reads TGTGCCAGCAGTTTCCCTTCGGTAGCCAGGGGCTCCTACAATGAGCAGTTCTTC. Translating gives CASSFPSVARGSYNEQFF.

A single count supports this clone. The DNA for the CDR3 is TGTGCCAGCTCAGGGGCTCCAGGGGAGGGGAACACTGAAGCTTTCTTT. It specifies CASSGAPGEGNTEAFF. The V gene is TRBV18, the J gene TRBJ1-1; perhaps TRBD1 as D (6 bases). Germline V gene data show CDR1 as KGHSH and CDR2 as LQKENI. The V and J ends lost 5 bases and 1 base respectively, with 17 bases between them. This CDR3 has 16 amino acids.

V gene TRBV12-5 combines with J gene TRBJ2-3, with 8 bases that match TRBD2. The CDR3 is 17 residues long. Germline CDR1 and CDR2: LGHNT and FRNRAP. J lost 5 bases, V lost 0 bases, and 10 bases had no gene match. The DNA for the CDR3 is TGTGCTAGTGGTTTGGTAGTCCGGCGGGAGGAGGGAGATACGCAGTATTTT. Its protein is CASGLVVRREEGDTQYF.

The chain uses TRBV2 and TRBJ2-7; 10 bases fit TRBD1. With 7 bases clipped from V and 7 bases from J, the junction kept 10 bases outside the gene matches. Germline V CDR1 and CDR2: SNHLY, FYNNEI. This CDR3 has 14 amino acids. The CDR3 sequence: CASNPDRGPFEQYF. The DNA of the CDR3 is TGTGCCAGCAACCCAGACAGGGGGCCGTTTGAGCAGTACTTC.

The V gene is TRBV19, the J gene TRBJ1-4, with 9 nucleotides matching TRBD1. The germline V gene encodes CDR1 LNHDA and CDR2 SQIVND (reference sequence). The V and J ends lost 3 bases and 7 bases, in that order; junction bases with no gene match: 6. This CDR3 has 15 amino acids. This CDR3 is CASSIGDRASEKLFF. Written as DNA, the CDR3 is TGTGCCAGTAGTATTGGGGACAGGGCCTCTGAAAAACTGTTTTTT.

The gene calls are TRBV25-1 and TRBJ2-4, with 7 bases identical to TRBD1. V lost 2 bases, J lost 3 bases, and 4 bases stayed unmatched. Germline V CDR1 and CDR2: MGHDK, SYGVNS. The CDR3 loop spans 15 amino acids. The CDR3 loop is CASSEGPGGKNIQYF. The DNA of the CDR3 is TGTGCCAGCAGTGAAGGGCCAGGGGGCAAAAACATTCAGTACTTC.

This chain links TRBV6-5 with TRBJ2-1, with TRBD2 matching over 8 bases. CDR1 is MNHEY, CDR2 SVGAGI, per germline. The junction had 6 bases not matched to a gene; V was cut back by 5 bases and J by 9 bases. The CDR3 totals 13 residues. In DNA, the CDR3 is TGTGCCAGCAGTCCGGGGGGGGGCGTTGAGCAGTTCTTC. As protein: CASSPGGGVEQFF.